This section outlines one TCR beta chain sequence together with its context. Per germline, CDR1 KGHSH and CDR2 LQKENI. This CDR3 is 15 amino acids long. Trimming stripped 2 bases from V and 2 bases from J, with 12 bases between. This specimen comes from a study of OX40 agonist ivuxolimab in advanced cancers. Produced via immunoSEQ multiplex PCR; TCRdb's table is partial and in-frame only. This table holds tens of thousands of clones, approximately 90% found once. The V and J genes are TRBV18 and TRBJ1-2; perhaps TRBD1 as D (5 bases). Here the sequenced sample was CD4+ or CD8+ T cells sorted from blood, taken in a trial of the OX40 agonist ivuxolimab. This TCR was recovered from an adult with an advanced solid tumor such as melanoma, head and neck, liver or kidney cancer. The CDR3 region is CASSPWERTNYGYTF. As DNA, the CDR3 is TGTGCCAGCTCACCATGGGAACGGACAAACTATGGCTACACCTTC. Complete variable domain (other parts from reference TRBV18 and TRBJ1-2): NAGVMQNPRHLVRRRGQEARLRCSPMKGHSHVYWYRQLPEEGLKFMVYLQKENIIDESGMPKERFSAEFPKEGPSILRIQQVVRGDSAAYFCASSPWERTNYGYTFGSGTRLTVV.